This TCR beta chain was sequenced in a study of human T cells and chemical hapten exposure. General study results and limits: Significantly greater numbers of large CDR3 similarity clusters came from expanded TCRs than from controls.

Germline CDR1 is SGHVS and CDR2 is FQNEAQ. V trimming: 5 bases; J trimming: 5 bases; junction bases outside the gene matches: 14. This CDR3 has 17 residues. Time point indicated: patch test 3, about 24 weeks after DPC sensitization. Treatment specified: therapeutic diphenylcyclopropenone sensitization with weekly scalp DPC. Patch tests were applied only after blood draws. The donor pool consisted of alopecia patients aged 18 to 70 years, considered suitable for DPC. Whole blood, unfractionated, served as the material for total RNA extraction. TCRdb reanalysed the RACE reads using MiXCR and keeps one entry per CDR3 protein. The profile shows about 160,000 distinct CDR3 sequences, roughly a quarter of them singletons. On this clonotype itself: Its specificity is unknown.

The V call is TRBV7-8, the J call TRBJ2-2; 7 positions match TRBD1. The origin of this receptor is a woman younger than 35 with alopecia areata. Some clones in this sample may be carry-over from other donors' samples. This specimen was whole blood, taken in connection with sensitization to the hapten diphenylcyclopropenone (DPC). The CDR3 sequence is CASSPIGGRNPTGELFF. The CDR3 region has the DNA TGTGCCAGCAGCCCCATAGGGGGCCGGAACCCAACCGGGGAGCTGTTTTTT.